This TCR beta chain was retrieved from a study of OX40 agonist ivuxolimab in advanced cancers. Study context: There were three patients with partial responses, one having hepatocellular carcinoma and two cutaneous melanoma.

Whole-study results and caveats: Low levels of normalized T-cell clonal expansion also appeared in some nonresponders.

As concerns this clone: Its antigen is as yet unknown.

The junction had 12 bases not matched to a gene; V was cut back by 5 bases and J by 7 bases. Germline V CDR1 and CDR2: SGHRS, YFSETQ. This CDR3 is 14 amino acids long. Only in-frame clones appear in the TCRdb table, and some are missing; sequencing was by immunoSEQ multiplex PCR. The sample shows roughly 150,000 clones, 94% of them seen only once. The material sequenced was CD4+ or CD8+ T cells sorted from blood, taken in a trial of the OX40 agonist ivuxolimab. This TCR derives from an adult with an advanced solid tumor such as melanoma, head and neck, liver or kidney cancer. The V gene is TRBV5-1, the J gene TRBJ2-7; 7 bases map to TRBD2. The CDR3 spells CASRAREGQGEQYF. CDR3 sequence (DNA): TGCGCCAGCAGGGCCAGGGAGGGGCAAGGGGAGCAGTACTTC.